This passage covers 23 T cell receptor beta chains from one sample sequenced in a study of T cells after yellow fever vaccination. MiXCR, run by TCRdb on the 5' RACE reads, gives a single entry per CDR3 protein. This sample has a few hundred thousand distinct CDR3 sequences, with around 21% found just once. The sequenced sample was PBMCs, obtained 15 days after the yellow fever booster vaccination. These receptors were collected from a man younger than 45 who received the YFV17D yellow fever vaccine.

This clonotype was observed a few times. The chain recombines TRBV5-4 with TRBJ2-5, with TRBD2 matching 11 bases. Losses at the gene ends were 1 base for V and 4 bases for J; bases not matched to a gene: 6. CDR3 length: 16 amino acids. Germline V gene sequence: CDR1 SGHNT, CDR2 YYREEE (reference sequence). The CDR3 is CASSLRTSGGGETQYF. In nucleotides, the CDR3 is TGTGCCAGCAGCTTGCGCACTAGCGGGGGAGGAGAGACCCAGTACTTC. Full variable domain (remainder filled in from reference TRBV5-4 and TRBJ2-5): ETGVTQSPTHLIKTRGQQVTLRCSSQSGHNTVSWYQQALGQGPQFIFQYYREEENGRGNFPPRFSGLQFPNYSSELNVNALELDDSALYLCASSLRTSGGGETQYFGPGTRLLVL.

V is TRBV20-1 and J is TRBJ2-3, with D hard to call. The CDR3 runs 15 residues. Trimming took 0 bases from V and 0 from J, leaving 10 bases between them. From germline, CDR1 is DFQATT and CDR2 SNEGSKA (reference sequence). CDR3 amino acids: CSARDPRSSTDTQYF. The CDR3 coding sequence is TGCAGTGCTAGAGATCCTAGAAGTAGCACAGATACGCAGTATTTT.

The CDR3 DNA sequence: TGTGCCAGCAGTCGTACCGGGACAGGGATCTACGAGCAGTACTTC. It yields the protein CASSRTGTGIYEQYF. This chain joins TRBV6-2 or TRBV6-3 and TRBJ2-7; 9 bases line up with TRBD1. J lost 3 bases, V lost 5 bases, and 8 bases had no gene match. Germline V gene sequence: CDR1 MNHEY, CDR2 SVGEGT. The CDR3 has 15 amino acids.

This clonotype was counted a few times. The rearrangement uses TRBV18 and TRBJ1-3; D is unresolved. CDR1 KGHSH and CDR2 LQKENI come from the germline V gene. Between the trimmed V and J ends, which lost 3 bases and 0 bases, there was a span of 9 bases. There are 15 residues in the CDR3. The CDR3 loop reads CASSPAQNSGNTIYF. The CDR3 bases are TGTGCCAGCTCACCTGCGCAAAACTCTGGAAACACCATATATTTT.

This chain links TRBV11-2 with TRBJ2-3; D unresolved. This CDR3 contains 15 residues. The germline CDR1 and CDR2 sequences are SGHAT and FQNNGV. The V end lost 1 base, the J end lost 4 bases, and 12 bases lay between the germline ends. The CDR3 here is CASSLGFRMADTQYF. In nucleotides, the CDR3 is TGTGCCAGCAGCTTAGGGTTTAGAATGGCAGATACGCAGTATTTT.

This chain uses TRBV12-3 or TRBV12-4 with TRBJ2-1, with TRBD1 as a possible D gene (6 bases). The CDR3 sequence is 14 residues long. Trimming took off 9 bases at V and 6 bases at J, with 18 bases between the two ends. The CDR3: CASWPGASANEQFF. The CDR3 DNA sequence: TGTGCCAGTTGGCCAGGGGCGTCAGCCAATGAGCAGTTCTTC.

This chain links TRBV20-1 with TRBJ2-7, with 9 bases matching TRBD2. The CDR3 runs 16 residues. Trimming cost V 1 base and J 5 bases; bases outside gene matches: 12. From germline, CDR1 is DFQATT and CDR2 SNEGSKA (reference sequence). CDR3 DNA sequence: TGCAGTGCTAGAGTGGGCGGGAGGGCCAGGTTCCACGAGCAGTACTTC. Translated: CSARVGGRARFHEQYF.

V is TRBV2 and J is TRBJ2-7; 9 bases align to TRBD1. With 7 bases clipped from V and 5 bases from J, the junction kept 12 bases outside the gene matches. CDR1 SNHLY and CDR2 FYNNEI come from the germline V gene. The CDR3 is 15 residues long. Written as DNA, the CDR3 is TGTGCCAGCAACCCCCCACAGGGGGCGCGCGACGAGCAGTACTTC. Translated: CASNPPQGARDEQYF. The full variable domain, with the rest looked up from reference TRBV2 and TRBJ2-7, is EPEVTQTPSHQVTQMGQEVILRCVPISNHLYFYWYRQILGQKVEFLVSFYNNEISEKSEIFDDQFSVERPDGSNFTLKIRSTKLEDSAMYFCASNPPQGARDEQYFGPGTRLTVT.

This chain joins TRBV7-8 and TRBJ2-2; 9 positions agree with TRBD2. V lost 4 bases and J lost 6; bases outside the gene matches: 15. CDR3 length: 18 amino acids. Per the germline V gene, CDR1 is SGHVS and CDR2 is FQNEAQ. This CDR3 reads CASSSQRVSGSGAGELFF. The CDR3 DNA sequence: TGTGCCAGCAGCTCCCAGCGGGTTAGCGGGAGTGGCGCCGGGGAGCTGTTTTTT.

The genes are TRBV11-2 and TRBJ2-5; D might be TRBD1 or TRBD2, each matching 5 bases. Germline-derived CDR1 and CDR2 are SGHAT and FQNNGV. V dropped 5 bases and J dropped 4 bases, with 14 bases sitting between them. The CDR3 loop spans 14 amino acids. The CDR3 nucleotides read TGTGCCAGCAGCCACAGAGGGGTGCGAGAGACCCAGTACTTC. Its translation: CASSHRGVRETQYF.

The V call is TRBV7-9, the J call TRBJ2-7; TRBD2 matches at 9 bases. The V segment lost 4 bases and the J segment 3 bases; nucleotides outside the gene matches: 7. The CDR3 totals 15 residues. CDR1 and CDR2 (germline): SEHNR, FQNEAQ (reference sequence). The CDR3 nucleotides are TGTGCCAGCAGCTCCAGATCTAGCGGGGACTACGAGCAGTACTTC. It translates to CASSSRSSGDYEQYF.

The chain recombines TRBV29-1 with TRBJ1-1; D not certain. Germline V gives CDR1 SQVTM, CDR2 ANQGSEA. Deletions cut 5 bases from V and 11 bases from J, with 15 bases between. This CDR3 comprises 11 residues. DNA for the CDR3: TGCAGCGTTCTGGACGGCCTAAGGGCTTTCTTT. Protein: CSVLDGLRAFF.

The chain is built from TRBV28 and TRBJ2-1; D uncertain. The CDR3 runs to 11 residues. Germline CDR1 MDHEN, CDR2 SYDVKM. Trimming left V 3 bases short and J 8 bases short, with 5 bases between. CDR3 region: CASSFAYEQFF. CDR3 nucleotide sequence: TGTGCCAGCAGTTTTGCCTATGAGCAGTTCTTC. The whole variable domain, remainder taken from reference TRBV28 and TRBJ2-1, is DVKVTQSSRYLVKRTGEKVFLECVQDMDHENMFWYRQDPGLGLRLIYFSYDVKMKEKGDIPEGYSVSREKKERFSLILESASTNQTSMYLCASSFAYEQFFGPGTRLTVL.

As concerns this clonotype: One end of the junction varies from germline; a read error may be responsible. CDR3 DNA sequence: TGTGCCAGCAGCTTGGAGTTAAGCTCCTCCAATGAGCAGTTCTTC. Encoded protein: CASSLELSSSNEQFF. The J gene is TRBJ2-1, the V gene TRBV5-8; no definite D call. The CDR3 is 15 residues long. Per the germline V gene, CDR1 is SGHTS and CDR2 is YDEGEE.

The V call is TRBV5-1, the J call TRBJ2-7; TRBD1 agrees at 10 bases. Looked up from germline, CDR1 is SGHRS and CDR2 is YFSETQ. The V gene end was trimmed by 4 bases and the J gene end by 1 base; junction bases not matched to a gene: 8. There are 16 residues in the CDR3. The CDR3 loop is CASSPRTGGISYEQYF. The CDR3 DNA is TGCGCCAGCAGCCCGCGGACAGGGGGAATATCCTACGAGCAGTACTTC.

The chain joins TRBV18 to TRBJ2-3, with 9 bases aligning to TRBD2. The CDR3 runs 17 residues. CDR1 and CDR2 from the germline V gene are KGHSH and LQKENI. V shed 3 bases, J shed 4 bases, and the junction held 11 bases outside the gene matches. The CDR3 DNA follows: TGTGCCAGCTCACCGGGAGTTTTCGCGGGAGGGCCAGATACGCAGTATTTT. It specifies CASSPGVFAGGPDTQYF.

The V call is TRBV10-3, the J call TRBJ2-6; 7 nucleotides agree with TRBD2. The J segment lost 0 bases and the V segment lost 6 bases, leaving 2 bases of the junction unmatched. Germline V gene lookup returns CDR1 ENHRY and CDR2 SYGVKD. The CDR3 loop spans 15 amino acids. The CDR3 nucleotides read TGTGCCATCAGCGGGGACTACTCTGGGGCCAACGTCCTGACTTTC. It translates to CAISGDYSGANVLTF.

CDR3 region: CASSLGGNPTYEQYF. CDR3 nucleotide sequence: TGTGCCAGCAGCTTAGGAGGGAACCCTACCTACGAGCAGTACTTC. The chain couples TRBV7-8 to TRBJ2-7; possibly TRBD2 for D (5 bases). The CDR3 sequence is 15 residues long. Trimming removed 1 base from V and 2 bases from J, with 12 bases in between. Germline V CDR1 and CDR2: SGHVS, FQNEAQ.

The chain combines TRBV20-1 with TRBJ1-1; 10 bases fit TRBD1. Germline V gene data show CDR1 as DFQATT and CDR2 as SNEGSKA (reference sequence). The CDR3 is made up of 15 amino acids. With V trimmed by 0 bases and J by 7 bases, 8 bases remained unmatched. CDR3 residues: CSARDRGTGDLEAFF. CDR3 DNA sequence: TGCAGTGCTAGAGATAGGGGGACAGGGGACCTTGAAGCTTTCTTT.

V is TRBV5-4 and J is TRBJ2-2; D gene uncertain. Trimming removed 2 bases from V and 1 base from J, with 9 bases in between. Germline V gene data show CDR1 as SGHNT and CDR2 as YYREEE (reference sequence). The CDR3 runs 15 residues. The CDR3 spells CASSFGPENTGELFF. The CDR3 bases are TGTGCCAGCAGCTTCGGACCGGAGAACACCGGGGAGCTGTTTTTT.

This chain uses TRBV6-5 with TRBJ2-2; 7 nucleotides align to TRBD1. Germline V lookup: CDR1 MNHEY, CDR2 SVGAGI. CDR3 size: 16 residues. The J segment lost 10 bases and the V segment lost 2 bases, leaving 13 bases of the junction unmatched. As DNA, the CDR3 is TGTGCCAGCAGTTACGACCTACCGACAGGGATTGAGGAGCTGTTTTTT. It encodes CASSYDLPTGIEELFF.

The chain is built from TRBV5-1 and TRBJ2-1; a weak D match, TRBD1 (6 bases). The V and J ends lost 0 bases and 6 bases respectively, with 13 bases between them. The CDR3 runs to 15 residues. The germline V gene has CDR1 SGHRS and CDR2 YFSETQ. CDR3 coding DNA: TGCGCCAGCAGCTTGGATGTGGGGGCGGGCAATGAGCAGTTCTTC. Encoded protein: CASSLDVGAGNEQFF.

This chain uses TRBV7-9 with TRBJ2-3; D is uncertain. V dropped 2 bases and J dropped 2 bases, with 11 bases sitting between them. Per the germline V gene, CDR1 is SEHNR and CDR2 is FQNEAQ (reference sequence). The CDR3 totals 15 residues. This chain's CDR3 is CASSLWRISTDTQYF. Here the CDR3 DNA reads TGTGCCAGCAGCTTATGGCGTATTTCCACAGATACGCAGTATTTT.